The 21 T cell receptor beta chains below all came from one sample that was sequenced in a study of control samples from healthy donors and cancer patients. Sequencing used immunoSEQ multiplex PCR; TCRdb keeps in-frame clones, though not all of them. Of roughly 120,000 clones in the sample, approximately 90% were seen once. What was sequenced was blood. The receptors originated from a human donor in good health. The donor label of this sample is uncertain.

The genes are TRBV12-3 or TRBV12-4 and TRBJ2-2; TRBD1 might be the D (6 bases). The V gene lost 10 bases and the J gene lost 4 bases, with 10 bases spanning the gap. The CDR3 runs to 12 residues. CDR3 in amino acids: CAITGSTGELFF. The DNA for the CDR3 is TGTGCCATCACAGGGAGCACCGGGGAGCTGTTTTTT.

The CDR3 protein is CASSLWVGHMNTEAFF. In DNA, the CDR3 is TGTGCCAGCAGCTTATGGGTAGGCCACATGAACACTGAAGCTTTCTTT. The chain carries TRBV7-9 and TRBJ1-1; no definite D call. Germline V CDR1 and CDR2: SEHNR, FQNEAQ (reference sequence). The CDR3 has 16 residues. V lost 2 bases, J lost 0 bases, and 13 bases lay in between.

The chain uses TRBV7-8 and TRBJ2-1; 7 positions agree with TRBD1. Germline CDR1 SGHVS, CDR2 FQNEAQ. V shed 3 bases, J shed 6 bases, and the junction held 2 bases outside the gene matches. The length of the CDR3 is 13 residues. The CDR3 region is CASSFDRANEQFF. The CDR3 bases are TGTGCCAGCAGCTTCGACAGGGCCAATGAGCAGTTCTTC. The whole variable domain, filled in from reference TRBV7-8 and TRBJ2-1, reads GAGVSQSPRYKVAKRGQDVALRCDPISGHVSLFWYQQALGQGPEFLTYFQNEAQLDKSGLPSDRFFAERPEGSVSTLKIQRTQQEDSAVYLCASSFDRANEQFFGPGTRLTVL.

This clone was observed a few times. The CDR3 region is CASGRGLETQYF. DNA for the CDR3: TGTGCCAGTGGTAGGGGGTTGGAGACCCAGTACTTC. This chain joins TRBV9 and TRBJ2-5; D possibly corresponds to TRBD1 (6 bases). V gave up 8 bases and J gave up 5 bases, with 13 bases separating them. Germline V gene data show CDR1 as SGDLS and CDR2 as YYNGEE. There are 12 residues in the CDR3.

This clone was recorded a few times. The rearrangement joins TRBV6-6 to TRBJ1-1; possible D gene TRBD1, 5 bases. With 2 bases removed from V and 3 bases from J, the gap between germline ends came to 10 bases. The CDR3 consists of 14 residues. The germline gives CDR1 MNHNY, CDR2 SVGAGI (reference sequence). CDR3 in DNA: TGTGCCAGCAGTTACCAGGGAGGGGACACTGAAGCTTTCTTT. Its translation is CASSYQGGDTEAFF.

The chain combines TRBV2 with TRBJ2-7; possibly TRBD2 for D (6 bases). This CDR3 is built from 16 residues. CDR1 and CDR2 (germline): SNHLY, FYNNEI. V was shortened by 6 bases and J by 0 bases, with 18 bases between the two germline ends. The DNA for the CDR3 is TGTGCCAGCAGAGACCCTGGGGCGGGGAGCTCCTACGAGCAGTACTTC. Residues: CASRDPGAGSSYEQYF.

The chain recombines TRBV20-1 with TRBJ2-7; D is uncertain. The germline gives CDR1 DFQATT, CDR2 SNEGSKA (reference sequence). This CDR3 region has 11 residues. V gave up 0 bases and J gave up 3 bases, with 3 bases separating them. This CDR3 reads CSARDLYEQYF. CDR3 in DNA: TGCAGTGCTAGAGATCTCTACGAGCAGTACTTC.

CDR3 bases: TGTGCCAGCAGCTTGGGGGACGAGACCCAGTACTTC. Translating it yields CASSLGDETQYF. This rearrangement joins TRBV5-6 to TRBJ2-5; the D call may be TRBD1 or TRBD2 (5 bases each). This CDR3 region has 12 residues. V gave up 0 bases and J gave up 5 bases, with 5 bases separating them. CDR1 and CDR2 from the germline V gene are SGHDT and YYEEEE.

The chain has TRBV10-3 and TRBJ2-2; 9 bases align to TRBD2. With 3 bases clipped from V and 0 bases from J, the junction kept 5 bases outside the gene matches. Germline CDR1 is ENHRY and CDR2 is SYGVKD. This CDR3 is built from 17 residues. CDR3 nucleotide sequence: TGTGCCATCAGTGAAATAGCGGGGGCCCCGAACACCGGGGAGCTGTTTTTT. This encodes CAISEIAGAPNTGELFF.

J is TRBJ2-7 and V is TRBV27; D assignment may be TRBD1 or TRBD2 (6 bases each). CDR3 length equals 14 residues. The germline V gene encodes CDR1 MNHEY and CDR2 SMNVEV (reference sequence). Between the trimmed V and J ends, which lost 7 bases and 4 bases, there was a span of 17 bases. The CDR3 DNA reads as TGTGCCAGCAAGGGGGAAACGGGAGATTACGAGCAGTACTTC. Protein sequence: CASKGETGDYEQYF.

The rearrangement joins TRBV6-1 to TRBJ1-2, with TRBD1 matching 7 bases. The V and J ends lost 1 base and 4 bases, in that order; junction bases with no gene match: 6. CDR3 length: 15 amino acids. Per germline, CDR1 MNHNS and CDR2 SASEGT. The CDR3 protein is CASSEVLGQSYGYTF. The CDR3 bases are TGTGCCAGCAGTGAAGTTCTGGGACAGAGCTATGGCTACACCTTC.

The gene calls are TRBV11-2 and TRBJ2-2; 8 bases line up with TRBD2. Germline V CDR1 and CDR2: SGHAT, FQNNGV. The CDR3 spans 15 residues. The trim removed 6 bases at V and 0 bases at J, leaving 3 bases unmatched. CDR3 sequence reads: CASRRGGTNTGELFF. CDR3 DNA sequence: TGTGCCAGCAGGCGCGGGGGGACGAACACCGGGGAGCTGTTTTTT. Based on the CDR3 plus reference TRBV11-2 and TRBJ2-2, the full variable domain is EAGVAQSPRYKIIEKRQSVAFWCNPISGHATLYWYQQILGQGPKLLIQFQNNGVVDDSQLPKDRFSAERLKGVDSTLKIQPAKLEDSAVYLCASRRGGTNTGELFFGEGSRLTVL.

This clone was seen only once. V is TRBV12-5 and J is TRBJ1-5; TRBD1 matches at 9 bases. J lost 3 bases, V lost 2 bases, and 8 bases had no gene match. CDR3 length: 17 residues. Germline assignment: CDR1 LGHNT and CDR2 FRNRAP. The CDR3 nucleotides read TGTGCTAGTGGTTTGTCCCGGACAGGGGAAGCCAATCAGCCCCAGCATTTT. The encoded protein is CASGLSRTGEANQPQHF.

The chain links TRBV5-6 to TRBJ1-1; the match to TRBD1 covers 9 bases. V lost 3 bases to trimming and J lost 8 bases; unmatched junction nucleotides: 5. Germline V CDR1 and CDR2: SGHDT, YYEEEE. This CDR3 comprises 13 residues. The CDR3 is CASSSQGTGEAFF. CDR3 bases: TGTGCCAGCAGCTCGCAGGGGACAGGGGAAGCTTTCTTT. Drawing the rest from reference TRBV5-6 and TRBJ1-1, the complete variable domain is DAGVTQSPTHLIKTRGQQVTLRCSPKSGHDTVSWYQQALGQGPQFIFQYYEEEERQRGNFPDRFSGHQFPNYSSELNVNALLLGDSALYLCASSSQGTGEAFFGQGTRLTVV.

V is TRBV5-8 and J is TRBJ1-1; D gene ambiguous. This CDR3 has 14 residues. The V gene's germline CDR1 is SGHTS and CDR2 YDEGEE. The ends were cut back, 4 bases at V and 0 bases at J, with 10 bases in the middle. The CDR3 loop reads CASSRDNLNTEAFF. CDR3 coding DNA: TGTGCCAGCAGCCGAGACAACTTGAACACTGAAGCTTTCTTT.

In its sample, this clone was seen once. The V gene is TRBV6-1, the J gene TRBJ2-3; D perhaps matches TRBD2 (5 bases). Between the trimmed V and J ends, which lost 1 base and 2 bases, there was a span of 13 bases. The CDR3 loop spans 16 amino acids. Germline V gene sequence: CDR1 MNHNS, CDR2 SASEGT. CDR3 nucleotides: TGTGCCAGCAGTGAAGGCGGGTCGGGGTTCACAGATACGCAGTATTTT. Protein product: CASSEGGSGFTDTQYF.

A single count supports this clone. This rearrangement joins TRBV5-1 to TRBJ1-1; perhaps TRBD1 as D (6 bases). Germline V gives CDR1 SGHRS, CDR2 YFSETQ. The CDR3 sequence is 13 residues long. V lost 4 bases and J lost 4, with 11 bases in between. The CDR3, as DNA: TGCGCCAGCAGCCCCACAGGGATCACTGAAGCTTTCTTT. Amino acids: CASSPTGITEAFF.

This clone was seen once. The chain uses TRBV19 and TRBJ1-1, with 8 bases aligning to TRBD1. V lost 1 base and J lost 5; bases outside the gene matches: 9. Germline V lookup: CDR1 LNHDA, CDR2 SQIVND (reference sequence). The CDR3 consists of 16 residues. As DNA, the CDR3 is TGTGCCAGTAGTATAGGGGCAGGGGGCTTGGGGACTGAAGCTTTCTTT. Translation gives CASSIGAGGLGTEAFF.

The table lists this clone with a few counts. The CDR3 DNA is TGTGCCAGCACCGGACAGGAGAATTCACCCCTCCACTTT. Translating gives CASTGQENSPLHF. The V and J genes are TRBV9 and TRBJ1-6; 7 bases are shared with TRBD1. The germline V gene has CDR1 SGDLS and CDR2 YYNGEE. Trimming cost V 6 bases and J 7 bases; bases outside gene matches: 4. This CDR3 is built from 13 residues.

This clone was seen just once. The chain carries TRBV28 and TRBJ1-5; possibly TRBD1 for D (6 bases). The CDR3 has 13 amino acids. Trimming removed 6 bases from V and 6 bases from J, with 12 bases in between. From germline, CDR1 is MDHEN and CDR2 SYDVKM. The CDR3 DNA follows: TGTGCCAGCAGGTCGGGGGCCGGTCAGCCCCAGCATTTT. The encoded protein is CASRSGAGQPQHF.

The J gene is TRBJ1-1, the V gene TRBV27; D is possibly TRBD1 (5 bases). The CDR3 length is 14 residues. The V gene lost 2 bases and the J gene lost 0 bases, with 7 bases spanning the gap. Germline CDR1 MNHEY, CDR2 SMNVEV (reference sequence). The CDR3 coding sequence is TGTGCCAGCAGTTTAGCAGGGTTGAACACTGAAGCTTTCTTT. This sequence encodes CASSLAGLNTEAFF.